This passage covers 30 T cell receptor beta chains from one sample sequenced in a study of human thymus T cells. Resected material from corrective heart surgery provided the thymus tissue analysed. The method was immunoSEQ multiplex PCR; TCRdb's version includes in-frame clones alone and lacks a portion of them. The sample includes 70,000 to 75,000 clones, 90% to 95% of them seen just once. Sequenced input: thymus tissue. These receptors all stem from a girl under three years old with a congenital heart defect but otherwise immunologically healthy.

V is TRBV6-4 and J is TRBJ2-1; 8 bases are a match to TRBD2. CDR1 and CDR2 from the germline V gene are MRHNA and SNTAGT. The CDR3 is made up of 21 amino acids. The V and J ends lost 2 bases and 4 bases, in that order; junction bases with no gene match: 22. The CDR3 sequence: CASSDTPKTSAGPSQYNEQFF. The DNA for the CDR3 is TGTGCCAGCAGTGACACCCCGAAGACTAGCGCAGGGCCCTCCCAATACAATGAGCAGTTCTTC.

The CDR3 DNA reads TGTGCCAGCAGTTCCGGGACAGGGTACACAGATACGCAGTATTTT. The encoded protein is CASSSGTGYTDTQYF. The chain combines TRBV7-3 with TRBJ2-3; 9 bases align to TRBD1. The CDR3 has 15 residues. Germline CDR1 SGHTA, CDR2 FQGTGA. With 6 bases clipped from V and 2 bases from J, the junction kept 6 bases outside the gene matches.

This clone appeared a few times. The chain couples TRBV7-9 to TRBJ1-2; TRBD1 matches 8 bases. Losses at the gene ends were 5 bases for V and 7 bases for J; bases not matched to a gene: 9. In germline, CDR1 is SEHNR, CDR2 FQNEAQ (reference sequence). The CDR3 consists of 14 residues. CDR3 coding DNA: TGTGCCAGCAGCCCCTCAGGGGGCCATGGTGGCTACACCTTC. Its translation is CASSPSGGHGGYTF.

The CDR3 loop reads CASSQVQHANREAGYTF. The CDR3 DNA is TGCGCCAGCAGCCAAGTCCAACACGCCAACAGGGAAGCGGGCTACACCTTC. The chain joins TRBV4-1 to TRBJ1-2; a weak D match, TRBD1 (6 bases). This CDR3 has 17 amino acids. V lost 1 base, J lost 8 bases, and 23 bases lay in between. Germline CDR1 and CDR2: MGHRA and YSYEKL.

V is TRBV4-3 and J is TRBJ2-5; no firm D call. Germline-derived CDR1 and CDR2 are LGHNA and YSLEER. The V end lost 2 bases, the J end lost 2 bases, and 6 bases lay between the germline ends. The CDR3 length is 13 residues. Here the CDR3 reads CASSQTWQETQYF. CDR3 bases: TGCGCCAGCAGCCAAACATGGCAAGAGACCCAGTACTTC.

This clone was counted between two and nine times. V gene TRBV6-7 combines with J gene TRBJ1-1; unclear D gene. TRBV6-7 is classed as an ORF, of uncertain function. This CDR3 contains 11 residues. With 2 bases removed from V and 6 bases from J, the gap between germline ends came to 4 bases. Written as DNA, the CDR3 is TGTGCCAGCAGTTACCCCCCTGAAGCTTTCTTT. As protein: CASSYPPEAFF.

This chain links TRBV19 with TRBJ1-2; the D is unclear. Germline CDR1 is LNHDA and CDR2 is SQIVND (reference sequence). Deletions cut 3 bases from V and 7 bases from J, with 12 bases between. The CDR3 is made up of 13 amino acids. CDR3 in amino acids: CASSIRWRSGYTF. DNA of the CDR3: TGTGCCAGTAGTATCCGGTGGCGGTCTGGCTACACCTTC. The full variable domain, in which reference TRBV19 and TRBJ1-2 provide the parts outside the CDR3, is DGGITQSPKYLFRKEGQNVTLSCEQNLNHDAMYWYRQDPGQGLRLIYYSQIVNDFQKGDIAEGYSVSREKKESFPLTVTSAQKNPTAFYLCASSIRWRSGYTFGSGTRLTVV.

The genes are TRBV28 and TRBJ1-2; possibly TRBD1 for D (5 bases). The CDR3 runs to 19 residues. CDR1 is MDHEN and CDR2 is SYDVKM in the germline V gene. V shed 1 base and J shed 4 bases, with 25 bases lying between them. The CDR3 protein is CASSLLKETDTHLSYGYTF. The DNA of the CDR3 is TGTGCCAGCAGTTTATTGAAGGAGACGGACACCCATTTGAGCTATGGCTACACCTTC.

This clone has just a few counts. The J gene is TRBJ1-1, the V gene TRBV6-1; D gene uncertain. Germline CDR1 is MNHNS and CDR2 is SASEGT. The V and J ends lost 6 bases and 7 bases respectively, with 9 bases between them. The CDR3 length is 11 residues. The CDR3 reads CASRFHNEAFF. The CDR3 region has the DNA TGTGCCAGCAGATTCCACAATGAAGCTTTCTTT.

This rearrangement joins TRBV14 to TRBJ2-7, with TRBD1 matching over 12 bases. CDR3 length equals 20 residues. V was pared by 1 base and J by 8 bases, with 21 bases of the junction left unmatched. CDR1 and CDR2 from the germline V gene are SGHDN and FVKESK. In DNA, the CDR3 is TGTGCCAGCAGCCAAGGGGACAGGGGGCTTTTATCCACCACGTTCAACAAGCAGTACTTC. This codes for CASSQGDRGLLSTTFNKQYF.

DNA for the CDR3: TGTGCCAGCTCCCCAAACACCGGGGAGCTGTTTTTT. The encoded protein is CASSPNTGELFF. The V call is TRBV18, the J call TRBJ2-2; D gene unclear. This CDR3 comprises 12 residues. V was cut by 6 bases and J by 2 bases, with 4 bases left in between. The germline V gene has CDR1 KGHSH and CDR2 LQKENI.

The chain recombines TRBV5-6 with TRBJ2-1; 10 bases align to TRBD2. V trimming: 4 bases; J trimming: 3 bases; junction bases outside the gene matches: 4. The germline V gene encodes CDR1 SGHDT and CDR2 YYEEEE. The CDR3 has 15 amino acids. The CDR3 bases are TGTGCCAGCAGCGGATGGACTAGCGGCTACAATGAGCAGTTCTTC. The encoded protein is CASSGWTSGYNEQFF.

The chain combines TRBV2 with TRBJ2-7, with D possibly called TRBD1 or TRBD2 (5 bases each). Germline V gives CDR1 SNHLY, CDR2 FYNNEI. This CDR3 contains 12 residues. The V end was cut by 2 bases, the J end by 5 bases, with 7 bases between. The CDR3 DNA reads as TGTGCCAGCAGTGAATGGGACCACGAGCAGTACTTC. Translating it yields CASSEWDHEQYF.

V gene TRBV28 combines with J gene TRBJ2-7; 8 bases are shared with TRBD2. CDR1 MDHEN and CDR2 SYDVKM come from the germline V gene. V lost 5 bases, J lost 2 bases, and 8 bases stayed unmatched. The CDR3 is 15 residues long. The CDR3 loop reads CASSRPGTRAYEQYF. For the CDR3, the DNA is TGTGCCAGCAGTCGTCCCGGGACTAGGGCCTACGAGCAGTACTTC.

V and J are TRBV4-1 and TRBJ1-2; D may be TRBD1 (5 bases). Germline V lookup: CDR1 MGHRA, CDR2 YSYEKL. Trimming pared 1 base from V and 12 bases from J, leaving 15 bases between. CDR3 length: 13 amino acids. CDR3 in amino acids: CASSQGSKPTDTF. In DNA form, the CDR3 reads TGCGCCAGCAGCCAAGGGTCCAAGCCGACAGACACCTTC.

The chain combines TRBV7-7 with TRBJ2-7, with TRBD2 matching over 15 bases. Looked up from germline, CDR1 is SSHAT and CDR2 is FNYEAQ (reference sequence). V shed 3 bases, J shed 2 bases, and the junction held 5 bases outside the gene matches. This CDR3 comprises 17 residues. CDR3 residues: CASSFLWTSGRAYEQYF. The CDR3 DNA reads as TGTGCCAGCAGCTTCCTCTGGACTAGCGGGAGGGCCTACGAGCAGTACTTC.

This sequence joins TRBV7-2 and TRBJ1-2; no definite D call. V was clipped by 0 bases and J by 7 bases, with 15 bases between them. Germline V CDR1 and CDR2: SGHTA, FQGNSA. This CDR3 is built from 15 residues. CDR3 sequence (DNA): TGTGCCAGCAGCTTAGCCGGATCTGGGCAAAGTGGCTACACCTTC. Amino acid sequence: CASSLAGSGQSGYTF.

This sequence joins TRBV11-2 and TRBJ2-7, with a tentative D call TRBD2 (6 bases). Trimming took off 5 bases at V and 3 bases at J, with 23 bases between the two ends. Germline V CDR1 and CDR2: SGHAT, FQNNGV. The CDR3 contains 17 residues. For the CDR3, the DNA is TGTGCCAGCAGCCCGCGAGGGCCGGAGGGAGACCTCTACGAGCAGTACTTC. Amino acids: CASSPRGPEGDLYEQYF.

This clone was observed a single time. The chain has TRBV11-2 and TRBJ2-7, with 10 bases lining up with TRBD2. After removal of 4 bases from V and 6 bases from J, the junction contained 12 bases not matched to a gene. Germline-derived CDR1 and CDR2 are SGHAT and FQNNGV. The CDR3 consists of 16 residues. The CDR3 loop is CASSSGTSASLGEQYF. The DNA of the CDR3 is TGTGCCAGCAGCTCCGGGACTAGCGCCTCTCTGGGCGAGCAGTACTTC.

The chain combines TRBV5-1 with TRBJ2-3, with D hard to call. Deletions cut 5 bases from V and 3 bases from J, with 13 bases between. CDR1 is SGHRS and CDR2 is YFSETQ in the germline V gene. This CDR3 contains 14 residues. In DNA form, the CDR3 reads TGCGCCAGCAGACATGAAAGGCGGACAGATACGCAGTATTTT. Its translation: CASRHERRTDTQYF.

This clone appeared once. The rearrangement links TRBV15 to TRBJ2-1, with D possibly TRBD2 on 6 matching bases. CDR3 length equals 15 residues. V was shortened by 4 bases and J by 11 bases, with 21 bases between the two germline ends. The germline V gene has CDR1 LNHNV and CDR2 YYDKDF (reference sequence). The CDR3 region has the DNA TGTGCCACCAGCACTTCCGAAGGGATACGGGAGAAGCAGTTCTTC. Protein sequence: CATSTSEGIREKQFF.

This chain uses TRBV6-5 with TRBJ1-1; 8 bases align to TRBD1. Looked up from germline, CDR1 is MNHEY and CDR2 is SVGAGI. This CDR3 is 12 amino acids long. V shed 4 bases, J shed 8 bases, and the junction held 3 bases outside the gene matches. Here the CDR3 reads CASSSGGAEAFF. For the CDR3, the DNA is TGTGCCAGCAGTTCAGGGGGCGCAGAAGCTTTCTTT.

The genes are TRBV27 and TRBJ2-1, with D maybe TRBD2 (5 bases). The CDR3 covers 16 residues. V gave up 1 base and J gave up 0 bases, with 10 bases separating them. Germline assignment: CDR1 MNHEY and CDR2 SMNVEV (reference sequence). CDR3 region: CASSLFSGSSYNEQFF. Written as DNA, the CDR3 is TGTGCCAGCAGTTTATTCTCTGGGAGCTCCTACAATGAGCAGTTCTTC.

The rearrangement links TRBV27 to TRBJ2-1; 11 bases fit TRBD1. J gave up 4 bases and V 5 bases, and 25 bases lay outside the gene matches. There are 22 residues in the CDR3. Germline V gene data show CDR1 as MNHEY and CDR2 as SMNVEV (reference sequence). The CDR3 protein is CASSTGQGAAFFIPLWYNEQFF. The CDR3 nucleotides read TGTGCCAGCAGTACAGGACAGGGGGCAGCGTTCTTCATCCCCTTGTGGTACAATGAGCAGTTCTTC.

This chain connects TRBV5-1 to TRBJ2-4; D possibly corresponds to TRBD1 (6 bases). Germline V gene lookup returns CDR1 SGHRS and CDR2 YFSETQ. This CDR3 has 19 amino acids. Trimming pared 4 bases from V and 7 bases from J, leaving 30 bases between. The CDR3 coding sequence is TGCGCCAGCAGCCACCCTACTATCTCACAGGGCGTAAAAGGGAACATTCAGTACTTC. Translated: CASSHPTISQGVKGNIQYF. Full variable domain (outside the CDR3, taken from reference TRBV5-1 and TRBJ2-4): KAGVTQTPRYLIKTRGQQVTLSCSPISGHRSVSWYQQTPGQGLQFLFEYFSETQRNKGNFPGRFSGRQFSNSRSEMNVSTLELGDSALYLCASSHPTISQGVKGNIQYFGAGTRLSVL.

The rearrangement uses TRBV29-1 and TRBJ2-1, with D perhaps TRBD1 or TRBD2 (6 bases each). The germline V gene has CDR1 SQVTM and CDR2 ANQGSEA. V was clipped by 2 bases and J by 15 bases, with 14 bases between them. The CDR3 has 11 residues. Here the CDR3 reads CSVERLEGGFF. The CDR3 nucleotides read TGCAGCGTTGAACGGTTGGAGGGGGGGTTCTTC.

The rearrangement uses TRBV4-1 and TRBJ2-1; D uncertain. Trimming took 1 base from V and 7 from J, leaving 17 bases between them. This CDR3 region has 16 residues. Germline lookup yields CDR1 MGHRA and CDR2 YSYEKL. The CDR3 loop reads CASSQGSPEPTNEQFF. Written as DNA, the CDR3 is TGCGCCAGCAGCCAAGGCTCCCCGGAACCTACGAATGAGCAGTTCTTC.

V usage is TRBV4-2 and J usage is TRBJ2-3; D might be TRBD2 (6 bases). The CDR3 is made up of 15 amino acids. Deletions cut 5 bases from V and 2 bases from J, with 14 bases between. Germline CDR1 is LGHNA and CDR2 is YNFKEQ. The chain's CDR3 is CASSSGGMNTDTQYF. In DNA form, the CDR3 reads TGTGCCAGCAGCTCTGGCGGGATGAACACAGATACGCAGTATTTT.

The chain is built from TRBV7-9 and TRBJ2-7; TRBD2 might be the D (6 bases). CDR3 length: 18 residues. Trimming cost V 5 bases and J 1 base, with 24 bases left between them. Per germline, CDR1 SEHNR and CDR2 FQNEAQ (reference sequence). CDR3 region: CASSAHRPGTARSYEQYF. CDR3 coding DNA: TGTGCCAGCAGCGCTCATCGACCCGGGACTGCGAGGTCCTACGAGCAGTACTTC.

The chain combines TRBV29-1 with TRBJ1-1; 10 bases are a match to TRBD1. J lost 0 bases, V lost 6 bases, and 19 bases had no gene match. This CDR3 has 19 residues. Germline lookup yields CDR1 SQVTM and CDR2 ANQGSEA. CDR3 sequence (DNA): TGCAGCGTCACCGGGACAGGGGAAGGCCGCGACCAGGTGAACACTGAAGCTTTCTTT. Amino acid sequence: CSVTGTGEGRDQVNTEAFF.